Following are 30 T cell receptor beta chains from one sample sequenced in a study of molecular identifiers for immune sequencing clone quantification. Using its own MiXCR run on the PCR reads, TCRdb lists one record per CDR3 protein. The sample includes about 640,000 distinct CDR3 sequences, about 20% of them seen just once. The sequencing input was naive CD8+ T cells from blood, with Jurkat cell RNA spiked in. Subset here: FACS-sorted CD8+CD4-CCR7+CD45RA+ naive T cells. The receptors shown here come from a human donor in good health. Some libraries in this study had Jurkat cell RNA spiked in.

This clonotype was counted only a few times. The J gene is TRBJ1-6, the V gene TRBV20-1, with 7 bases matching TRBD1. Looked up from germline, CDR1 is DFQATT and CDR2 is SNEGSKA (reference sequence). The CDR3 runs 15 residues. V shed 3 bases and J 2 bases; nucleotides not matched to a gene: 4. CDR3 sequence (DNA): TGCAGTGCTAGTCGACAGGGAACCTATAATTCACCCCTCCACTTT. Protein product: CSASRQGTYNSPLHF.

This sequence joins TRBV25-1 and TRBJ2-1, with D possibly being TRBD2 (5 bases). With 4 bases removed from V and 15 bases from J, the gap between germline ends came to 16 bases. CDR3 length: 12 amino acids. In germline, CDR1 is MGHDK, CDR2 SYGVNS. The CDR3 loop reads CASSGQRSPLFF. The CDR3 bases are TGTGCCAGCAGTGGTCAGCGGTCCCCGCTGTTCTTC.

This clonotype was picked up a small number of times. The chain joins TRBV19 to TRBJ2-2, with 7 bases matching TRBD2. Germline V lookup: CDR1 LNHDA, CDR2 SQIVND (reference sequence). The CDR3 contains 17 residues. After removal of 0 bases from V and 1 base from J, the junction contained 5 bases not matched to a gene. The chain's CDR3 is CASSIDPGGRNTGELFF. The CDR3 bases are TGTGCCAGTAGTATAGATCCGGGAGGCAGGAACACCGGGGAGCTGTTTTTT.

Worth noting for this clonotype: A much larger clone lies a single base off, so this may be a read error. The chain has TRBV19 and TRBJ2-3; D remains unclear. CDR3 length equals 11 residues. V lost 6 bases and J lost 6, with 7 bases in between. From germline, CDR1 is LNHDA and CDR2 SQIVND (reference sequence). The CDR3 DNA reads TGTGCCAGTAGAATGGTGGATACGCAGTATTTT. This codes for CASRMVDTQYF.

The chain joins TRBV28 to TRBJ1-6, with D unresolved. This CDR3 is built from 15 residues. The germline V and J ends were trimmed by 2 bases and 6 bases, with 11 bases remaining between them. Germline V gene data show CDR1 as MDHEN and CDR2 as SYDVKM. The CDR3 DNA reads TGTGCCAGCAGTTTACGGGCAGGAGGTAATTCACCCCTCCACTTT. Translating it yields CASSLRAGGNSPLHF.

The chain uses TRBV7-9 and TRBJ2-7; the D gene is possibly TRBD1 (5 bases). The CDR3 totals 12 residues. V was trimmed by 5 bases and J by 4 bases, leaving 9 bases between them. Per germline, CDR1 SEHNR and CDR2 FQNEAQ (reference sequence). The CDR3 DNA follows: TGTGCCAGCAGCCTACAGGTATACGAGCAGTACTTC. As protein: CASSLQVYEQYF.

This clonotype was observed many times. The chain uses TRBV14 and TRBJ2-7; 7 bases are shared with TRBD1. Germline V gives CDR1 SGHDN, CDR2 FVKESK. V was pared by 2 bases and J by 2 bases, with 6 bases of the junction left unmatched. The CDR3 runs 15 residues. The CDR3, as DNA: TGTGCCAGCAGCCAAACAGGGGAATATCCCTACGAGCAGTACTTC. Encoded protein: CASSQTGEYPYEQYF.

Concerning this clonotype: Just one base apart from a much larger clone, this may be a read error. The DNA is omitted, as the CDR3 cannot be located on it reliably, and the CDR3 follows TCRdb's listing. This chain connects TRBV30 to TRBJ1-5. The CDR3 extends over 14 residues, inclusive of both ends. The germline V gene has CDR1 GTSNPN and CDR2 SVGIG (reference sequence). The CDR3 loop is CAWSVGIGNQPRHF.

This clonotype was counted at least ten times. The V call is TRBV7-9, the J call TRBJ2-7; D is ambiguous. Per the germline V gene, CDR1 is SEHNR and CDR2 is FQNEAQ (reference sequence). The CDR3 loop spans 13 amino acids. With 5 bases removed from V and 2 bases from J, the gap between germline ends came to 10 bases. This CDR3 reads CASSAMGTYEQYF. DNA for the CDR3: TGTGCCAGCAGCGCGATGGGGACCTACGAGCAGTACTTC.

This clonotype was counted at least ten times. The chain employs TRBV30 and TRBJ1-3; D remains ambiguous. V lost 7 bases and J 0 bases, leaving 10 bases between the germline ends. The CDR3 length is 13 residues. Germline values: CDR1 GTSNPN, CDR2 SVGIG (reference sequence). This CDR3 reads CALDASSGNTIYF. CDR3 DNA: TGTGCCTTGGACGCCAGCTCTGGAAACACCATATATTTT. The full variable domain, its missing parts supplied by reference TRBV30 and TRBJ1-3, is SQTIHQWPATLVQPVGSPLSLECTVEGTSNPNLYWYRQAAGRGLQLLFYSVGIGQISSEVPQNLSASRPQDRQFILSSKKLLLSDSGFYLCALDASSGNTIYFGEGSWLTVV.

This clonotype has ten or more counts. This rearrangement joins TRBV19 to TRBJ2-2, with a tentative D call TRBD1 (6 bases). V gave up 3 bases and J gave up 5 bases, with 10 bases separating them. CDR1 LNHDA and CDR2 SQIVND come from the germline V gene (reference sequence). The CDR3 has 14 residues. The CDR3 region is CASSIFGQTGELFF. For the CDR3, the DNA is TGTGCCAGTAGTATCTTTGGACAGACCGGGGAGCTGTTTTTT.

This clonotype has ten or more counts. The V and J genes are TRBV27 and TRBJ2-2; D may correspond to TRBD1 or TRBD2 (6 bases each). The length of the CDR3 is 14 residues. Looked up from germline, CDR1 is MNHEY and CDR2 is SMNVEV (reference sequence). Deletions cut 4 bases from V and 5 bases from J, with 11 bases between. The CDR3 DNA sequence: TGTGCCAGCAGTTGGAGGGGGGTGACCGGGGAGCTGTTTTTT. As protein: CASSWRGVTGELFF.

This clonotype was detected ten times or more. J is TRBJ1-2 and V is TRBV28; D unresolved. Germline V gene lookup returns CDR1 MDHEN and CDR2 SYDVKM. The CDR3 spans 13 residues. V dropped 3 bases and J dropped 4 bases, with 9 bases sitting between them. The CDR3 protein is CASSLSGSYGYTF. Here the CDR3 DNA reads TGTGCCAGCAGTTTGTCCGGGTCCTATGGCTACACCTTC.

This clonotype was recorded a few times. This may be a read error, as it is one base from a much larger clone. The CDR3 here is CASSLAVGAYEQNF. CDR3 in DNA: TGTGCCAGCAGCTTAGCTGTGGGGGCGTACGAGCAGAACTTC. This chain links TRBV7-9 with TRBJ2-7; D might be TRBD1 (6 bases). The CDR3 runs to 14 residues. Germline V lookup: CDR1 SEHNR, CDR2 FQNEAQ (reference sequence).

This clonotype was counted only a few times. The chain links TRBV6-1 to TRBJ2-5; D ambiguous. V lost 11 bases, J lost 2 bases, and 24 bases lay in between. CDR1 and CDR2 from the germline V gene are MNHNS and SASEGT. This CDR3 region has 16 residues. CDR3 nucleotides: TGTGCCTCTTCTTCCCCAACAACGGGCCCACAAGAGACCCAGTACTTC. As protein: CASSSPTTGPQETQYF.

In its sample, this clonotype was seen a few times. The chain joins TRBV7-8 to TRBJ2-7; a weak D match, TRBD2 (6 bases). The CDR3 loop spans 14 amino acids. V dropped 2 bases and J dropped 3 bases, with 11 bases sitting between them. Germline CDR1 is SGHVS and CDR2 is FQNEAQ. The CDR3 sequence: CASSLYPGDYEQYF. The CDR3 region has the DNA TGTGCCAGCAGCTTATATCCGGGGGACTACGAGCAGTACTTC.

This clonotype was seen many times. CDR3: CATSRAGLAGEDTQYF. CDR3 DNA sequence: TGTGCCACCAGCAGAGCGGGACTAGCGGGAGAGGATACGCAGTATTTT. The gene calls are TRBV15 and TRBJ2-3; 14 positions agree with TRBD2. The CDR3 has 16 amino acids. V gave up 1 base and J gave up 6 bases; unmatched junction bases: 3. From germline, CDR1 is LNHNV and CDR2 YYDKDF (reference sequence).

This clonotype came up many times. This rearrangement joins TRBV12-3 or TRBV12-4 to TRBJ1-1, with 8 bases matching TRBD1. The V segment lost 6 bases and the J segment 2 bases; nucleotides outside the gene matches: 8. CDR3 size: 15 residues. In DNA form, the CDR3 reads TGTGCCAGCAGAACTAGACAGGGGAGTAACACTGAAGCTTTCTTT. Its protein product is CASRTRQGSNTEAFF.

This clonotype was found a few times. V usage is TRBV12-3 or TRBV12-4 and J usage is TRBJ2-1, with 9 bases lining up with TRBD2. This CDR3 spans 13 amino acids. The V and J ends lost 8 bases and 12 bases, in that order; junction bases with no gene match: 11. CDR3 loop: CASSAGGLDGQFF. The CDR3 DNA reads TGTGCCAGCTCCGCGGGGGGGCTGGATGGGCAGTTCTTC.

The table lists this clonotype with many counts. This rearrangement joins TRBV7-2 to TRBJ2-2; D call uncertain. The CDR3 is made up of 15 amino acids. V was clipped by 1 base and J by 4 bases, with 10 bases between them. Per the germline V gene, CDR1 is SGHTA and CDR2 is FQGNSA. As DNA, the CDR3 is TGTGCCAGCAGCTTAGAAGGCTTCACCACCGGGGAGCTGTTTTTT. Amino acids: CASSLEGFTTGELFF.

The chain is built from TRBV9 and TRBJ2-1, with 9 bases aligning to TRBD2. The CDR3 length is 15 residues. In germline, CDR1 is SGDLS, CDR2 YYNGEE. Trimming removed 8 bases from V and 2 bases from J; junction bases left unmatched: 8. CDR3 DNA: TGTGCCAGTACCTTAGCGGGAGTCCCCTACAATGAGCAGTTCTTC. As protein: CASTLAGVPYNEQFF.

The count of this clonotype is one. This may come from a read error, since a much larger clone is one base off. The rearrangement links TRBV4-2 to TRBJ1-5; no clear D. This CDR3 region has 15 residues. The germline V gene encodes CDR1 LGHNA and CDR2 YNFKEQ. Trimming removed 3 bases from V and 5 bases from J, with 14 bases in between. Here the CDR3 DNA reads TGTGCCAGCAGCCAGGTCGGGGTGGAGTATCAGCCCCAGCATTTT. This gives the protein CASSQVGVEYQPQHF.

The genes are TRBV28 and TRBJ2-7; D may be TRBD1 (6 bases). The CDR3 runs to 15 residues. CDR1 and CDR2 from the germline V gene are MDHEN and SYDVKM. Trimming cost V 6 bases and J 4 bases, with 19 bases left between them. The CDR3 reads CASSFPEDSYYEQYF. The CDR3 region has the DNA TGTGCCAGCAGCTTTCCAGAGGACAGTTATTACGAGCAGTACTTC.

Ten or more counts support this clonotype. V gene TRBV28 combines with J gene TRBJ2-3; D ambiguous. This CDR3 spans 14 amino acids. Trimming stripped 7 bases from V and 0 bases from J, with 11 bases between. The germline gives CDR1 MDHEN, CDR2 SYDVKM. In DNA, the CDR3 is TGTGCCAGCATTGAGACCGCTAGCACAGATACGCAGTATTTT. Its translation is CASIETASTDTQYF.

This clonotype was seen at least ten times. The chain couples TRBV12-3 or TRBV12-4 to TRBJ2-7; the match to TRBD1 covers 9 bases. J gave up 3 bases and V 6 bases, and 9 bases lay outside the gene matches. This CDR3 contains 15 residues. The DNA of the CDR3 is TGTGCCAGCAGAGCCGGGGGACAGGGAGTCTACGAGCAGTACTTC. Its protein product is CASRAGGQGVYEQYF.

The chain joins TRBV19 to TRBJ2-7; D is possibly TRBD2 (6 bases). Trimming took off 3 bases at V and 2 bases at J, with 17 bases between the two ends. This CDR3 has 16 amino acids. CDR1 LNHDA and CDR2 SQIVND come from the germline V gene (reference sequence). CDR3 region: CASSMGRAGPTYEQYF. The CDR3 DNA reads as TGTGCCAGTAGTATGGGAAGGGCGGGACCAACCTACGAGCAGTACTTC.

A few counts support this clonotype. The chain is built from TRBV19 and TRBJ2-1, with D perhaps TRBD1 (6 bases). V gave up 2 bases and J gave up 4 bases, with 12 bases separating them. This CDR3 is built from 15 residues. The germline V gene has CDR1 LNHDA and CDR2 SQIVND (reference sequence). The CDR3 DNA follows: TGTGCCAGTAGTATATATGGGACACCTTACAATGAGCAGTTCTTC. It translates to CASSIYGTPYNEQFF.

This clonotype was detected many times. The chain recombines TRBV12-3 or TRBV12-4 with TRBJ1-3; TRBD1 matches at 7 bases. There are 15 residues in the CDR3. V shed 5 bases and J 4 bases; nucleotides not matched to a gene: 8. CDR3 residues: CASSPSGGAGNTIYF. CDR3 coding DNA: TGTGCCAGCAGTCCATCAGGGGGTGCCGGAAACACCATATATTTT.

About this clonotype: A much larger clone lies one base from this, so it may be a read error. CDR3 DNA sequence: TGTGCCAGCAACCCCCTCCGGGGGGGCCACACCGGGGAGCTGTTTTTT. This codes for CASNPLRGGHTGELFF. The rearrangement uses TRBV7-6 and TRBJ2-2; the match to TRBD2 covers 8 bases. Germline V gene lookup returns CDR1 SGHVS and CDR2 FNYEAQ. CDR3 length: 16 amino acids. V gave up 7 bases and J gave up 3 bases; unmatched junction bases: 10.

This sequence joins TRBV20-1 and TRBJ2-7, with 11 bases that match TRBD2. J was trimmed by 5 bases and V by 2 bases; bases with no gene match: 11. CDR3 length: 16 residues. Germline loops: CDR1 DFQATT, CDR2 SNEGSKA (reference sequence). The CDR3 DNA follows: TGCAGTGCTAGATCCAAATCTAGCGGGAGGTTCAACGAGCAGTACTTC. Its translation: CSARSKSSGRFNEQYF.